The 19 T cell receptor beta chains below come from one sample, sequenced in a study of T-cell reconstitution after alpha-beta-depleted transplantation in children. Unique molecular identifiers tagged the TCRbeta library. TCRdb recomputed calls from the PCR reads with MiXCR, one row per CDR3 protein. This table has approximately 240,000 distinct CDR3 sequences, approximately 9.7% appearing once. The input for sequencing was PBMCs from the stem cell graft donor, taken from the stem cell graft. Receptors were obtained from a human donor who donated a stem cell graft to a child with SCID.

This clonotype was found many times. This chain links TRBV20-1 with TRBJ1-1, with D unclear. Germline CDR1 is DFQATT and CDR2 is SNEGSKA (reference sequence). With 5 bases removed from V and 5 bases from J, the gap between germline ends came to 36 bases. The CDR3 is made up of 20 amino acids. The CDR3 DNA is TGCAGTGCTTGTTCACGTTACATGCTTCTAACGGGTAAATGGGAAACTGAAGCTTTCTTT. Translating gives CSACSRYMLLTGKWETEAFF.

This clonotype was counted many times. The V and J genes are TRBV20-1 and TRBJ2-5; possibly TRBD2 for D (5 bases). Germline CDR1 is DFQATT and CDR2 is SNEGSKA (reference sequence). CDR3 length: 17 amino acids. V dropped 1 base and J dropped 4 bases, with 22 bases sitting between them. CDR3 region: CSARGVGARRIRETQYF. The CDR3 region has the DNA TGCAGTGCTAGAGGGGTGGGAGCTAGGCGTATTCGAGAGACCCAGTACTTC.

This clonotype showed up many times. The J gene is TRBJ2-3, the V gene TRBV5-1, with 7 bases fitting TRBD2. From germline, CDR1 is SGHRS and CDR2 YFSETQ. Germline trimming cut 0 bases from V and 5 bases from J; bases unmatched to any gene: 9. The CDR3 runs to 16 residues. The CDR3 nucleotides are TGCGCCAGCAGCTTGGCCGCTACTAGCGCGGGAGATACGCAGTATTTT. Protein: CASSLAATSAGDTQYF.

Regarding this clonotype: With a much larger clone just one base away, this may be a read error. J is TRBJ2-7 and V is TRBV12-3 or TRBV12-4; the D call may be TRBD1 or TRBD2 (5 bases each). This CDR3 is 14 amino acids long. V was cut by 5 bases and J by 8 bases, with 19 bases left in between. Here the CDR3 reads CASSPQPGTHKQYF. DNA of the CDR3: TGTGCCAGCAGTCCGCAACCCGGGACCCACAAGCAGTACTTC.

The sample holds many counts of this clonotype. The gene calls are TRBV6-5 and TRBJ2-5; maybe TRBD1 (6 bases). This CDR3 region has 19 residues. Germline-derived CDR1 and CDR2 are MNHEY and SVGAGI. The V gene lost 2 bases and the J gene lost 4 bases, with 26 bases spanning the gap. The CDR3 nucleotides are TGTGCCAGCAGTTACAAGGGAATGGGGGCGCGTGTAGGGGGAGAGACCCAGTACTTC. Protein: CASSYKGMGARVGGETQYF.

There are many counts of this clonotype. This chain uses TRBV11-2 with TRBJ2-3; a weak D match, TRBD2 (5 bases). The CDR3 has 16 amino acids. Germline CDR1 reads SGHAT; CDR2 reads FQNNGV. The V and J ends lost 1 base and 4 bases respectively, with 15 bases between them. CDR3 nucleotides: TGTGCCAGCAGCTTAGGAGGCTCGCGGCGGGCAGATACGCAGTATTTT. Protein product: CASSLGGSRRADTQYF.

At least ten counts were recorded for this clonotype. CDR3 nucleotide sequence: TGTGCCAGCAGCTTAAGACGCAGGTCCACTGAAGCTTTCTTT. Translation: CASSLRRRSTEAFF. The J gene is TRBJ1-1, the V gene TRBV7-2; D ambiguous. The CDR3 spans 14 residues. The V gene lost 2 bases and the J gene lost 4 bases, with 11 bases spanning the gap. Per the germline V gene, CDR1 is SGHTA and CDR2 is FQGNSA.

The V call is TRBV7-9, the J call TRBJ2-3; the match to TRBD1 covers 7 bases. Germline loops: CDR1 SEHNR, CDR2 FQNEAQ (reference sequence). The CDR3 has 15 amino acids. The trim removed 4 bases at V and 1 base at J, leaving 5 bases unmatched. CDR3 DNA sequence: TGTGCCAGCAGCTCCCACGGACAGGGCACAGATACGCAGTATTTT. Protein: CASSSHGQGTDTQYF.

A word on this clonotype: One base away lies a much larger clone, so this may be a sequencing read error. This rearrangement joins TRBV6-1 to TRBJ2-7; TRBD2 is a possible D gene (7 bases). Deletions cut 7 bases from V and 1 base from J, with 14 bases between. CDR1 and CDR2 (germline): MNHNS, SASEGT. CDR3 length equals 14 residues. The CDR3 protein is CASKYGGLSYEQYF. CDR3 bases: TGTGCCAGCAAATACGGGGGGCTTTCCTACGAGCAGTACTTC.

V usage is TRBV19 and J usage is TRBJ1-5, with D unclear. Germline V gene data show CDR1 as LNHDA and CDR2 as SQIVND (reference sequence). V was trimmed by 2 bases and J by 2 bases, leaving 7 bases between them. This CDR3 has 14 residues. The CDR3 sequence: CASSIYRGNQPQHF. CDR3 nucleotide sequence: TGTGCCAGTAGTATATATAGGGGCAATCAGCCCCAGCATTTT. Together with reference TRBV19 and TRBJ1-5, the CDR3 gives the full variable domain: DGGITQSPKYLFRKEGQNVTLSCEQNLNHDAMYWYRQDPGQGLRLIYYSQIVNDFQKGDIAEGYSVSREKKESFPLTVTSAQKNPTAFYLCASSIYRGNQPQHFGDGTRLSIL.

This clonotype has a count of ten or more. The V call is TRBV5-6, the J call TRBJ1-1; D possibly corresponds to TRBD1 (5 bases). Germline V gives CDR1 SGHDT, CDR2 YYEEEE. The CDR3 runs to 13 residues. V gave up 1 base and J gave up 7 bases, with 11 bases separating them. The CDR3 here is CASSLPRGHEAFF. The CDR3, as DNA: TGTGCCAGCAGCTTGCCTCGGGGCCATGAAGCTTTCTTT.

In its sample, this clonotype was seen many times. The V and J genes are TRBV18 and TRBJ1-1; 7 positions match TRBD1. The junction had 3 bases not matched to a gene; V was cut back by 6 bases and J by 2 bases. The CDR3 sequence is 13 residues long. Germline loops: CDR1 KGHSH, CDR2 LQKENI. The DNA of the CDR3 is TGTGCCAGCTCTGGGGACAGCAACACTGAAGCTTTCTTT. Its translation is CASSGDSNTEAFF.

This clonotype was recorded many times. This chain uses TRBV7-3 with TRBJ2-3, with a weak D call TRBD2 (5 bases). The germline V gene encodes CDR1 SGHTA and CDR2 FQGTGA. V was clipped by 3 bases and J by 0 bases, with 7 bases between them. This CDR3 is 14 amino acids long. In DNA, the CDR3 is TGTGCCAGCAGCTTTCTAGCAAGCACAGATACGCAGTATTTT. Its translation is CASSFLASTDTQYF. Drawing the rest from reference TRBV7-3 and TRBJ2-3, the complete variable domain is GAGVSQTPSNKVTEKGKYVELRCDPISGHTALYWYRQSLGQGPEFLIYFQGTGAADDSGLPNDRFFAVRPEGSVSTLKIQRTERGDSAVYLCASSFLASTDTQYFGPGTRLTVL.

This clonotype was picked up many times. J is TRBJ2-1 and V is TRBV27; D gene uncertain. This CDR3 is 14 amino acids long. V dropped 2 bases and J dropped 8 bases, with 13 bases sitting between them. The germline gives CDR1 MNHEY, CDR2 SMNVEV (reference sequence). The CDR3, as DNA: TGTGCCAGCAGTTTACGCCCCCGAAGGGATGAGCAGTTCTTC. It yields the protein CASSLRPRRDEQFF.

This clonotype was counted at least ten times. V usage is TRBV3-1 and J usage is TRBJ2-5; 7 bases map to TRBD2. The CDR3 sequence is 16 residues long. Germline V gene data show CDR1 as LGHDT and CDR2 as YNNKEL (reference sequence). V gave up 0 bases and J gave up 1 base; unmatched junction bases: 5. The CDR3 DNA is TGTGCCAGCAGCCAAGACCGACTAGCCTTCCAAGAGACCCAGTACTTC. Amino acid sequence: CASSQDRLAFQETQYF.

The gene calls are TRBV10-3 and TRBJ1-2; 9 bases agree with TRBD1. V lost 4 bases to trimming and J lost 4 bases; unmatched junction nucleotides: 13. The CDR3 contains 17 residues. Germline CDR1 is ENHRY and CDR2 is SYGVKD. CDR3 in amino acids: CAISARRDREEVYGYTF. CDR3 nucleotide sequence: TGTGCCATCAGTGCTAGGAGGGACAGGGAGGAGGTCTATGGCTACACCTTC.

This clonotype was counted many times. The chain recombines TRBV12-3 or TRBV12-4 with TRBJ2-1, with D possibly being TRBD2 (6 bases). V lost 2 bases and J 4 bases, leaving 12 bases between the germline ends. The CDR3 contains 15 residues. DNA for the CDR3: TGTGCCAGCAGTTTATTAACGGGGGAGTACAATGAGCAGTTCTTC. Translation: CASSLLTGEYNEQFF.

V gene TRBV20-1 combines with J gene TRBJ1-5; the match to TRBD1 covers 8 bases. V lost 6 bases and J lost 7; bases outside the gene matches: 14. CDR1 is DFQATT, CDR2 SNEGSKA, per germline (reference sequence). The CDR3 covers 15 residues. This chain's CDR3 is CSAPRTGIGKQPQHF. The CDR3 DNA sequence: TGCAGTGCCCCCAGGACAGGGATAGGTAAACAGCCCCAGCATTTT.

This clonotype was seen many times. The chain is built from TRBV5-1 and TRBJ2-1; TRBD2 agrees at 10 bases. Losses at the gene ends were 2 bases for V and 9 bases for J; bases not matched to a gene: 8. The germline CDR1 and CDR2 sequences are SGHRS and YFSETQ. The CDR3 covers 15 residues. CDR3 in amino acids: CASSLGAGGKSEQFF. CDR3 bases: TGCGCCAGCAGCTTAGGAGCGGGGGGGAAGAGTGAGCAGTTCTTC.